This T cell receptor beta chain was sequenced during a study of post-analysis software for immune sequencing data. Study findings and constraints: Relative to controls, patients had a handful of TRBV segments at higher frequency, with TRBV5-6, TRBV5-1 and TRBV20-1 among these.

Built from TCR beta cDNA, the libraries had unique molecular identifiers in them. One entry per CDR3 protein, called by TCRdb with MiXCR from the PCR reads. This repertoire shows fewer than 550,000 distinct CDR3 sequences, around a third found once; its top ten account for approximately 6%. Details on this clonotype: The antigen is unknown.

There are 14 residues in the CDR3. With 5 bases removed from V and 2 bases from J, the gap between germline ends came to 12 bases. Per the germline V gene, CDR1 is SGHAT and CDR2 is FQNNGV. V is TRBV11-2 and J is TRBJ2-5; D not certain. This receptor was taken from a girl under 18 with multiple sclerosis. Input material: blood. CDR3 in amino acids: CASSPLVPQETQYF. Here the CDR3 DNA reads TGTGCCAGCAGCCCCCTCGTACCGCAAGAGACCCAGTACTTC.